The T cell receptor beta chain under discussion was sequenced for a study of blood T cell repertoires in COVID-19. Cohort 3 recovered donors had two negative PCRs, clearance, or symptom resolution. The protocol was immunoSEQ multiplex PCR, while the TCRdb copy is restricted to in-frame clones and leaves out a portion. The sample holds over 250,000 clones, approximately 92% seen once. V gave up 8 bases and J gave up 9 bases, with 14 bases separating them. This CDR3 region has 12 residues. Germline V gene sequence: CDR1 SNHLY, CDR2 FYNNEI. The V and J genes are TRBV2 and TRBJ1-5, with D unclear. This TCR was sampled from a woman aged 18 to 35 who had recovered from COVID-19. What was sequenced was PBMCs or T cells enriched from blood (not recorded which). The CDR3 DNA follows: TGTGCCAGCCTATCCCCTCGGGGGCCCCAGCATTTT. Amino acid sequence: CASLSPRGPQHF. The whole variable domain, remainder taken from reference TRBV2 and TRBJ1-5, is EPEVTQTPSHQVTQMGQEVILRCVPISNHLYFYWYRQILGQKVEFLVSFYNNEISEKSEIFDDQFSVERPDGSNFTLKIRSTKLEDSAMYFCASLSPRGPQHFGDGTRLSIL.